The 3 T cell receptor beta chains listed next were all sequenced from one sample in a study of blood T cell repertoires in COVID-19 (dated by TCRdb to about 2020). The library was made by the immunoSEQ multiplex PCR assay. Held by TCRdb, this immuneACCESS table contains in-frame sequences only and omits some clones. Under half of the omission traces to an unresolved V gene where checked; the cause of the rest is unknown. The sample table shows 270,000 or so clones, and 83% are seen once. The ten biggest clones cover over 8.5% of the sample. Sequenced material: peripheral blood. All receptors derive from a woman in her forties or fifties who had recovered from COVID-19.

The gene calls are TRBV10-3 and TRBJ1-2; perhaps TRBD1 as D (6 bases). From germline, CDR1 is ENHRY and CDR2 SYGVKD. V was cut by 4 bases and J by 2 bases, with 17 bases left in between. The CDR3 extends over 16 amino acids. The CDR3 loop is CAISASVRQENYGYTF. The CDR3 DNA sequence: TGTGCCATCAGTGCCTCCGTCCGACAGGAGAACTATGGCTACACCTTC.

This clone was seen only once. This rearrangement joins TRBV4-1 to TRBJ1-2, with D tentatively TRBD1 (6 bases). This CDR3 comprises 16 residues. CDR1 is MGHRA and CDR2 is YSYEKL in the germline V gene. Trimming removed 0 bases at V and 1 base at J, with 12 bases between. CDR3 loop: CASSQDGQGNNYGYTF. The CDR3 nucleotides are TGCGCCAGCAGCCAAGATGGCCAGGGGAATAACTATGGCTACACCTTC.

The genes are TRBV19 and TRBJ2-2, with unresolved D. Trimming left V 0 bases short and J 6 bases short, with 5 bases between. CDR3 length equals 13 residues. Germline V CDR1 and CDR2: LNHDA, SQIVND (reference sequence). The CDR3 DNA reads TGTGCCAGTAGTATAGACAGTCCCGGGGAGCTGTTTTTT. This gives the protein CASSIDSPGELFF.